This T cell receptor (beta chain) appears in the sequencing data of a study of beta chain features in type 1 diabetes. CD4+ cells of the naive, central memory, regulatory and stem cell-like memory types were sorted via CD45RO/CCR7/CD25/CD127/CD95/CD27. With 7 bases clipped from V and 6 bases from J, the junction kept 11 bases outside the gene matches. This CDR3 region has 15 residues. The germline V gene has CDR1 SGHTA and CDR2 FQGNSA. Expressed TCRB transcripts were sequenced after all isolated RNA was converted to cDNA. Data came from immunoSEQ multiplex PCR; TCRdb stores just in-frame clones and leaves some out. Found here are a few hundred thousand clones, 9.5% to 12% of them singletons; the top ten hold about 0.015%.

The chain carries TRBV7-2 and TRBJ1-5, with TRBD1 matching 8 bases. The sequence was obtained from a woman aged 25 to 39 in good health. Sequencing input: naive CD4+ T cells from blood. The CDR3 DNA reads TGTGCCAGCACTAAAAACCGGGACAGGTCTCAGCCCCAGCATTTT. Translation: CASTKNRDRSQPQHF.